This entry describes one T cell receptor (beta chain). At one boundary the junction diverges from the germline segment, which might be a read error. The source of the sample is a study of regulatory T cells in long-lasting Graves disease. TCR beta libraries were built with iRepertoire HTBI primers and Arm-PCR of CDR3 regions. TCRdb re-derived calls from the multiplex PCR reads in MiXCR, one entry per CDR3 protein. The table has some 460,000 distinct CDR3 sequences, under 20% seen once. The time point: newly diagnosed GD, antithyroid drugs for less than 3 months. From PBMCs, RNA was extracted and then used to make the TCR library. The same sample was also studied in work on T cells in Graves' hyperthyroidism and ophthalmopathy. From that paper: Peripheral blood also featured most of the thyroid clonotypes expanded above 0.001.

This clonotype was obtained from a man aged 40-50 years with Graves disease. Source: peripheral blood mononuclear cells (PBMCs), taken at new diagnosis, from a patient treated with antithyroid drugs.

CDR3 residues: CASTLGHHANTGELFF. For the CDR3, the DNA is TGTGCCAGCACCTTGGGGCATCACGCGAACACCGGGGAGCTGTTTTTT. The rearrangement joins TRBV5-5 to TRBJ2-2; TRBD1 might be the D (5 bases). Germline V gene sequence: CDR1 SGHKS, CDR2 YYEKEE (reference sequence). The CDR3 is 16 amino acids.